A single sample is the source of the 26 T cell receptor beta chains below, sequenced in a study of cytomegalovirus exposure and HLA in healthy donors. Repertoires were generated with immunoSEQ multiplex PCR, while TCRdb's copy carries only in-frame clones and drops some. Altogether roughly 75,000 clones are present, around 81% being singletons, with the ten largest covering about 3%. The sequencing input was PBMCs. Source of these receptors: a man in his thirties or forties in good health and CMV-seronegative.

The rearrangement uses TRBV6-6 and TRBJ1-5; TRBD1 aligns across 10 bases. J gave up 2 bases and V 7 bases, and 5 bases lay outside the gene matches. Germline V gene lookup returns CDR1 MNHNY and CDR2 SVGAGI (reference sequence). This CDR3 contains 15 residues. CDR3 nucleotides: TGTGCCAGCATTCAGACAGGGGGCGGCAATCAGCCCCAGCATTTT. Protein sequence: CASIQTGGGNQPQHF.

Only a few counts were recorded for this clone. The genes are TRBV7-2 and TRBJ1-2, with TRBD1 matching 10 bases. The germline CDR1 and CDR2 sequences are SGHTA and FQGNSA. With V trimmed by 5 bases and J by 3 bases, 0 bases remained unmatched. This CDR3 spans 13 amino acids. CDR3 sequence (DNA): TGTGCCAGCAGCGGACAGGGGGACTATGGCTACACCTTC. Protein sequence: CASSGQGDYGYTF.

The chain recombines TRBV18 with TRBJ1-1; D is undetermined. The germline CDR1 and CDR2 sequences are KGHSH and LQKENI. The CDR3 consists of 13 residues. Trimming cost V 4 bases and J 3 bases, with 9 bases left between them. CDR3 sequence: CASSLAGYTEAFF. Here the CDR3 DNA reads TGTGCCAGCTCACTAGCGGGGTACACTGAAGCTTTCTTT. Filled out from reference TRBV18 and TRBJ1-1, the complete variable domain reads NAGVMQNPRHLVRRRGQEARLRCSPMKGHSHVYWYRQLPEEGLKFMVYLQKENIIDESGMPKERFSAEFPKEGPSILRIQQVVRGDSAAYFCASSLAGYTEAFFGQGTRLTVV.

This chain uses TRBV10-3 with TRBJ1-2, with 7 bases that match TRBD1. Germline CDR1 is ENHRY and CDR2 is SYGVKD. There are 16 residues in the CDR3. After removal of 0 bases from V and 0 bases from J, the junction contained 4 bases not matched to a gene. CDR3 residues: CAISESGTASNYGYTF. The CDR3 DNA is TGTGCCATCAGTGAGTCCGGGACAGCCTCTAACTATGGCTACACCTTC.

The CDR3 here is CASSGPGLAGGPQETQYF. The CDR3 coding sequence is TGTGCCAGCAGTGGCCCGGGACTAGCGGGAGGTCCCCAAGAGACCCAGTACTTC. The chain joins TRBV25-1 to TRBJ2-5; 15 positions agree with TRBD2. Trimming at V came to 4 bases and at J to 1 base, leaving 7 bases not matched to a gene. This CDR3 has 18 residues. CDR1 is MGHDK, CDR2 SYGVNS, per germline.

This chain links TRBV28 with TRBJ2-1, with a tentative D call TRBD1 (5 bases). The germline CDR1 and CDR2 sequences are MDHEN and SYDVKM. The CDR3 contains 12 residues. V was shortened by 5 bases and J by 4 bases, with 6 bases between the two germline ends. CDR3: CASSAGYNEQFF. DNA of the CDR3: TGTGCCAGCAGTGCAGGGTACAATGAGCAGTTCTTC.

The CDR3, as DNA: TGTGCTAGTGGGTCTGAGCAATTGAGTACGCAGTATTTT. Amino acids: CASGSEQLSTQYF. The chain couples TRBV12-5 to TRBJ2-3, with no clear D. Germline V gives CDR1 LGHNT, CDR2 FRNRAP. Between the trimmed V and J ends, which lost 6 bases and 8 bases, there was a span of 15 bases. This CDR3 contains 13 residues.

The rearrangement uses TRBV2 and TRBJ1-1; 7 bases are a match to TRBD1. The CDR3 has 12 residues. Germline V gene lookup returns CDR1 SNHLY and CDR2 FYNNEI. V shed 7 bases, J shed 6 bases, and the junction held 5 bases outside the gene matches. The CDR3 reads CASIRQGSEAFF. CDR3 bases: TGTGCCAGCATTCGACAGGGTTCTGAAGCTTTCTTT. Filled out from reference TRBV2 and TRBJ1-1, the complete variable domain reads EPEVTQTPSHQVTQMGQEVILRCVPISNHLYFYWYRQILGQKVEFLVSFYNNEISEKSEIFDDQFSVERPDGSNFTLKIRSTKLEDSAMYFCASIRQGSEAFFGQGTRLTVV.

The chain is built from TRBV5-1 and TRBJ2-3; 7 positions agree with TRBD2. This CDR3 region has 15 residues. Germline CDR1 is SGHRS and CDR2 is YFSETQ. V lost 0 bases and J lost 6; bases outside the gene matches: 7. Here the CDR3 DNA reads TGCGCCAGCAGCTTGGGGGAGGGGATTATCGATACGCAGTATTTT. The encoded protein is CASSLGEGIIDTQYF.

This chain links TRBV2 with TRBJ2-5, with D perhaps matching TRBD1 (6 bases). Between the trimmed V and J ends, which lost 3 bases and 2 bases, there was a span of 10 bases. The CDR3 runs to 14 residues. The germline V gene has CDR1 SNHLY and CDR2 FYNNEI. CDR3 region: CASSDQGWQETQYF. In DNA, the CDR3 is TGTGCCAGCAGTGATCAGGGGTGGCAAGAGACCCAGTACTTC.

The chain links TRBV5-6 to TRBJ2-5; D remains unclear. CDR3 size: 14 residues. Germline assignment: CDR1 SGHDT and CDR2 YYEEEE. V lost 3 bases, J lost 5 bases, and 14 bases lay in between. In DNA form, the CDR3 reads TGTGCCAGCAGCTACCTGGAGTCGACGGAGACCCAGTACTTC. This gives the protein CASSYLESTETQYF.

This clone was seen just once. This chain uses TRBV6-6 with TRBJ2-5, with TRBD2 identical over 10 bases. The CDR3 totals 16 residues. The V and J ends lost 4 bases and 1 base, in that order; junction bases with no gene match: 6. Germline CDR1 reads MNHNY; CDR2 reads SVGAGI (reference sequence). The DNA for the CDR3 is TGTGCCAGCAGTTTCGGGCCTAGCGGGAGCCAAGAGACCCAGTACTTC. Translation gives CASSFGPSGSQETQYF.

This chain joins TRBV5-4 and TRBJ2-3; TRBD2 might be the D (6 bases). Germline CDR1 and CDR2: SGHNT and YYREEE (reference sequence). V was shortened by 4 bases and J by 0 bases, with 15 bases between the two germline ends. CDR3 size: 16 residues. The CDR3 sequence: CASSEGGILSTDTQYF. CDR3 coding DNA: TGTGCCAGCAGCGAAGGAGGGATTCTTAGCACAGATACGCAGTATTTT.

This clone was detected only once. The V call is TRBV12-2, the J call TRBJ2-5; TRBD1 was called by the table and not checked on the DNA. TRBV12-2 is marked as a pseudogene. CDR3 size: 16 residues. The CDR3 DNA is TGTGCAAGTCGGTTAGACAGGGGGCGATCTATAGAGACCCAGTACTTC. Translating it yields CASRLDRGRSIETQYF.

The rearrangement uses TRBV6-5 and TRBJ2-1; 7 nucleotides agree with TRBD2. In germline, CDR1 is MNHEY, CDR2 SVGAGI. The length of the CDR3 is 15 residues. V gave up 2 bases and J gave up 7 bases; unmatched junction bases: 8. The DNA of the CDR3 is TGTGCCAGCAGTTACGGGCGGGGGAGAGGAAATGAGCAGTTCTTC. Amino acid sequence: CASSYGRGRGNEQFF.

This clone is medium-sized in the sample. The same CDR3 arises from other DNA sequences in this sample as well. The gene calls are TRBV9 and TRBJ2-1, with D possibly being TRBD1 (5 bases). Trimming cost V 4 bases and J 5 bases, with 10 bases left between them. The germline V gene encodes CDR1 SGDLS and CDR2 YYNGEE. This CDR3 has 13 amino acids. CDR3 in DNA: TGTGCCAGCAGCATTCAGGGAAACAATGAGCAGTTCTTC. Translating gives CASSIQGNNEQFF.

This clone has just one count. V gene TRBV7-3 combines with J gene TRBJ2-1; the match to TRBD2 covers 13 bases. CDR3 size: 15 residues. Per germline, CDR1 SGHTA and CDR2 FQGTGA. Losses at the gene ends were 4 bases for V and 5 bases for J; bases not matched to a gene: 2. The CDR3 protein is CASSSGLAGNNEQFF. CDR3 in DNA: TGTGCCAGCAGCTCGGGACTAGCGGGAAACAATGAGCAGTTCTTC.

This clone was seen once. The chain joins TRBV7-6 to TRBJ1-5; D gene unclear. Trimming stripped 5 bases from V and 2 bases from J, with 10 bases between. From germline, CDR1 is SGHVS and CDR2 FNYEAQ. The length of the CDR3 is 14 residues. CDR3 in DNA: TGTGCCAGCAGCCCCGTCTATGGCAATCAGCCCCAGCATTTT. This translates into CASSPVYGNQPQHF.

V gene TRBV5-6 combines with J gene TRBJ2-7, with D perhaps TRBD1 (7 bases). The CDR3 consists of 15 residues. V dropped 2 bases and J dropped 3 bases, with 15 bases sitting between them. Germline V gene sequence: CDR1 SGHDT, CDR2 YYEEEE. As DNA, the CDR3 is TGTGCCAGCAGCTTAAGGCAGGGGGGCTACTACGAGCAGTACGTC. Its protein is CASSLRQGGYYEQYV.

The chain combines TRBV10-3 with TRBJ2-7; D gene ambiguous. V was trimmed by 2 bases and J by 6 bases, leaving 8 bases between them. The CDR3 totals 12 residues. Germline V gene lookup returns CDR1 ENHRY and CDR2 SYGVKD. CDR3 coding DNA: TGTGCCATCAGTGAGGTAGGAAGCGAGCAGTACGTC. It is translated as CAISEVGSEQYV.

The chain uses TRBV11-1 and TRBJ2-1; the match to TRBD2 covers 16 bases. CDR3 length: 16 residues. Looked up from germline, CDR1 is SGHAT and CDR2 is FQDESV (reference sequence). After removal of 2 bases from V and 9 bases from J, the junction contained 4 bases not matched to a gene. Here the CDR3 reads CASSLQGTSGGGEQFF. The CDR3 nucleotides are TGTGCCAGCAGCTTACAAGGGACTAGCGGGGGGGGTGAGCAGTTCTTC. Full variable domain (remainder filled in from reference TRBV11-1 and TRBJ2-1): EAEVAQSPRYKITEKSQAVAFWCDPISGHATLYWYRQILGQGPELLVQFQDESVVDDSQLPKDRFSAERLKGVDSTLKIQPAELGDSAMYLCASSLQGTSGGGEQFFGPGTRLTVL.

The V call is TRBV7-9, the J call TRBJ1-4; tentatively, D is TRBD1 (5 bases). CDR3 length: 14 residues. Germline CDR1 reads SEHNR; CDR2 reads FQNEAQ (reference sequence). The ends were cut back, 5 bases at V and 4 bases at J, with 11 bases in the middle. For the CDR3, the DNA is TGTGCCAGCAGCACCGACAGTCATAATGAAAAACTGTTTTTT. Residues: CASSTDSHNEKLFF.

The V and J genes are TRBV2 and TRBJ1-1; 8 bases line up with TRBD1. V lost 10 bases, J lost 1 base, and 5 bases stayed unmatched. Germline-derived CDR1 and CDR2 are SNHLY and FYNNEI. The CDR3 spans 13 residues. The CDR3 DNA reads TGTGCCACCCCGACAGGGGCGAACACTGAAGCTTTCTTT. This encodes CATPTGANTEAFF.

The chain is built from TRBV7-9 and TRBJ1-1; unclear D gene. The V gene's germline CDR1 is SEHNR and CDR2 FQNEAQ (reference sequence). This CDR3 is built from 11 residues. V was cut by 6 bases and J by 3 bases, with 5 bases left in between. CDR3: CASRQDTEAFF. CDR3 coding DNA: TGTGCCAGCAGACAAGACACTGAAGCTTTCTTT.

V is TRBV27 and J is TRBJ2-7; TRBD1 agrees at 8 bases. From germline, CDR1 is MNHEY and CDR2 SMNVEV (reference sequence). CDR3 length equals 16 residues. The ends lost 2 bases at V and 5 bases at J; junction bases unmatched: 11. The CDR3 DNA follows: TGTGCCAGCAGTTTACGACAGGGGTTACTGGGGAACGAGCAGTACTTC. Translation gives CASSLRQGLLGNEQYF.

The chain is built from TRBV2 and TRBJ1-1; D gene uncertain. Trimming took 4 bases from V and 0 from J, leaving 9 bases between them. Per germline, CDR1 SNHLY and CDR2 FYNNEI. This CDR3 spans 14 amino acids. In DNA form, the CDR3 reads TGTGCCAGCAGTGTTCACAGAATGAACACTGAAGCTTTCTTT. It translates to CASSVHRMNTEAFF.